This entry features one T cell receptor (beta chain) sequence. The data belong to a study of CD8 T cells in Susac syndrome. Sequencing of TCR beta drew on CD8+ and CD4+ T cells from blood. Negative isolation yielded CD8+ and CD4+ T cells; FACS enriched TEMRA cells. The CDR3 runs to 13 residues. The V and J ends lost 7 bases and 6 bases, in that order; junction bases with no gene match: 6. Germline loops: CDR1 SEHNR, CDR2 FQNEAQ (reference sequence). RNA, at about 0.45 to 1 ug, was reverse transcribed with random hexamers. An immunoSEQ multiplex PCR amplified TCR beta CDR3 over 54 Vbeta and 13 Jbeta. TCRdb passed the immunoSEQ multiplex PCR reads through MiXCR, listing each CDR3 protein once. The sample lists 150,000 to 200,000 distinct CDR3 sequences; around 95% were seen once.

V gene TRBV7-9 combines with J gene TRBJ2-1, with TRBD1 matching 7 bases. The sample consisted of CD4+ T cells from PBMCs. This TCR came from a human donor in good health. The CDR3 loop is CASKRDSGNEQFF. Here the CDR3 DNA reads TGTGCCAGCAAGAGGGACAGCGGCAATGAGCAGTTCTTC. Variable domain in full (rest from reference TRBV7-9 and TRBJ2-1): DTGVSQNPRHKITKRGQNVTFRCDPISEHNRLYWYRQTLGQGPEFLTYFQNEAQLEKSRLLSDRFSAERPKGSFSTLEIQRTEQGDSAMYLCASKRDSGNEQFFGPGTRLTVL.